The following is a T cell receptor (beta chain) sequence with its context. This record belongs to a study of T cells in localized non-small cell lung cancer. The assay was immunoSEQ multiplex PCR, and TCRdb's table has in-frame clones only and misses some. The table has roughly 36,000 clones, around 79% seen once. Germline V gene sequence: CDR1 SGHTA, CDR2 FQGNSA. V lost 5 bases to trimming and J lost 7 bases; unmatched junction nucleotides: 8. This CDR3 has 14 amino acids. This receptor was identified in a woman aged 35 to 69 with stage II squamous cell lung carcinoma. The sequenced sample was PBMCs, obtained before any cancer treatment. This chain connects TRBV7-2 to TRBJ2-7; 10 bases align to TRBD2. This CDR3 reads CASSALAGALEQYF. DNA for the CDR3: TGTGCCAGCAGCGCTCTAGCGGGAGCATTGGAGCAGTACTTC.